Below are 27 T cell receptor beta chains sequenced from a single sample in a study of cytomegalovirus exposure and HLA in healthy donors. Use of 60 Vbeta and 13 Jbeta primers characterized the PCR. Only in-frame clones appear in the TCRdb table, and some are missing; sequencing was by immunoSEQ multiplex PCR. The sample contains 110,000 to 150,000 clones, 75% of which appear only once. The sample comprised PBMCs. All receptors come from a man aged 40-49 years in good health and CMV-seronegative.

V gene TRBV6-1 combines with J gene TRBJ2-5; D is perhaps TRBD1 (6 bases). Germline CDR1 is MNHNS and CDR2 is SASEGT. The CDR3 runs to 13 residues. V lost 7 bases to trimming and J lost 4 bases, with 13 bases between them. As DNA, the CDR3 is TGTGCCAGCAACATAGGGGGTTTAGAGACCCAGTACTTC. Its translation: CASNIGGLETQYF.

This clone has more than one count but fewer than ten. V gene TRBV5-1 combines with J gene TRBJ1-1; tentative D call: TRBD1 (5 bases). CDR1 is SGHRS, CDR2 YFSETQ, per germline. V was trimmed by 0 bases and J by 1 base, leaving 10 bases between them. The CDR3 contains 15 residues. The CDR3 region is CASSLGGHENTEAFF. In DNA, the CDR3 is TGCGCCAGCAGCTTGGGCGGACACGAGAACACTGAAGCTTTCTTT.

The chain combines TRBV7-2 with TRBJ2-5, with TRBD2 matching 9 bases. CDR1 SGHTA and CDR2 FQGNSA come from the germline V gene. V lost 1 base to trimming and J lost 7 bases; unmatched junction nucleotides: 4. CDR3 size: 14 residues. This chain's CDR3 is CASSLGGGAGTQYF. CDR3 DNA sequence: TGTGCCAGCAGCTTAGGCGGGGGGGCAGGGACCCAGTACTTC.

The chain couples TRBV29-1 to TRBJ2-3; D remains unclear. V was pared by 6 bases and J by 2 bases, with 18 bases between. In germline, CDR1 is SQVTM, CDR2 ANQGSEA. The CDR3 has 15 residues. The CDR3 region is CSVSSTPTSTDTQYF. The DNA of the CDR3 is TGCAGCGTCAGTTCGACACCGACCTCCACAGATACGCAGTATTTT.

The gene calls are TRBV5-1 and TRBJ2-5, with D possibly being TRBD2 (6 bases). V lost 5 bases, J lost 5 bases, and 10 bases lay in between. The CDR3 runs to 12 residues. Germline CDR1 SGHRS, CDR2 YFSETQ. CDR3 amino acids: CASSFGGETQYF. The CDR3 coding sequence is TGCGCCAGCAGTTTTGGGGGGGAGACCCAGTACTTC.

The chain couples TRBV4-2 to TRBJ2-5; tentatively, D is TRBD1 (5 bases). The DNA end lines up better with TRBJ2-7; the J call may be wrong. The CDR3 runs 15 residues. CDR1 LGHNA and CDR2 YNFKEQ come from the germline V gene. The CDR3 nucleotides are TGTGCCAGCAGCCAAGATCACCAGGGTCCATACGAGCAGTACTTC. Amino acid sequence: CASSQDHQGPYEQYF.

The rearrangement uses TRBV7-2 and TRBJ1-4; no clear D gene. The CDR3 runs 14 residues. Deletions cut 3 bases from V and 0 bases from J, with 5 bases between. CDR1 is SGHTA and CDR2 is FQGNSA in the germline V gene. The CDR3 nucleotides are TGTGCCAGCAGCTTTTCCTCAACTAATGAAAAACTGTTTTTT. This gives the protein CASSFSSTNEKLFF. Variable domain in full (rest from reference TRBV7-2 and TRBJ1-4): GAGVSQSPSNKVTEKGKDVELRCDPISGHTALYWYRQSLGQGLEFLIYFQGNSAPDKSGLPSDRFSAERTGGSVSTLTIQRTQQEDSAVYLCASSFSSTNEKLFFGSGTQLSVL.

The chain combines TRBV11-2 with TRBJ2-7; 10 bases are a match to TRBD1. Trimming removed 4 bases from V and 5 bases from J; junction bases left unmatched: 8. Germline V lookup: CDR1 SGHAT, CDR2 FQNNGV. The CDR3 sequence is 15 residues long. Here the CDR3 DNA reads TGTGCCAGCAGCTCCCCTCGGGACAGGGGCCACGAGCAGTACTTC. Translated, it gives CASSSPRDRGHEQYF.

J is TRBJ1-1 and V is TRBV27; D is uncertain. CDR3 length equals 15 residues. Per germline, CDR1 MNHEY and CDR2 SMNVEV (reference sequence). The germline V and J ends were trimmed by 8 bases and 5 bases, with 21 bases remaining between them. The CDR3 region has the DNA TGTGCCAGCTGTTCGGCCCCCCGCTGCGGAACTGAAGCTTTCTTT. Protein: CASCSAPRCGTEAFF.

The chain combines TRBV30 with TRBJ2-7; TRBD2 aligns across 7 bases. The CDR3 runs to 11 residues. The V gene end was trimmed by 5 bases and the J gene end by 6 bases; junction bases not matched to a gene: 4. Germline loops: CDR1 GTSNPN, CDR2 SVGIG (reference sequence). DNA of the CDR3: TGTGCCTGGGCAGGCGGGAGCGAGCAGTACTTC. Translation: CAWAGGSEQYF.

This clone was recorded only once. This sequence joins TRBV11-2 and TRBJ2-2; 7 bases are shared with TRBD1. Losses at the gene ends were 5 bases for V and 7 bases for J; bases not matched to a gene: 7. The germline V gene has CDR1 SGHAT and CDR2 FQNNGV. This CDR3 has 14 residues. As DNA, the CDR3 is TGTGCCAGCAGCCCCTCGACAGGGTTCGGGGAGCTGTTTTTT. Its protein product is CASSPSTGFGELFF.

V and J are TRBV6-5 and TRBJ1-1; D is perhaps TRBD1 (6 bases). Germline CDR1 and CDR2: MNHEY and SVGAGI. Trimming stripped 5 bases from V and 7 bases from J, with 17 bases between. CDR3 length: 14 residues. The CDR3 here is CASSPFTGTREAFF. The DNA for the CDR3 is TGTGCCAGCAGTCCCTTTACAGGGACCCGTGAAGCTTTCTTT.

The chain has TRBV7-9 and TRBJ1-5; D is possibly TRBD1 (5 bases). Germline-derived CDR1 and CDR2 are SEHNR and FQNEAQ (reference sequence). V was cut by 5 bases and J by 8 bases, with 16 bases left in between. The CDR3 has 14 amino acids. The CDR3 region is CASSHTGFQEPQHF. Written as DNA, the CDR3 is TGTGCCAGCAGCCATACAGGCTTTCAGGAGCCCCAGCATTTT.

J is TRBJ1-3 and V is TRBV9; 8 bases line up with TRBD1. The CDR3 length is 16 residues. V dropped 0 bases and J dropped 0; count of bases not matched to a gene: 2. Germline values: CDR1 SGDLS, CDR2 YYNGEE. CDR3 in DNA: TGTGCCAGCAGCGTAGGTGGACAGGGCTCTGGAAACACCATATATTTT. It translates to CASSVGGQGSGNTIYF.

This chain links TRBV7-8 with TRBJ2-6; TRBD1 aligns across 12 bases. V lost 5 bases and J lost 4; bases outside the gene matches: 6. This CDR3 comprises 17 residues. Germline loops: CDR1 SGHVS, CDR2 FQNEAQ. The CDR3 reads CASSHRDRGPGANVLTF. For the CDR3, the DNA is TGTGCCAGCAGCCACCGGGACAGGGGGCCGGGGGCCAACGTCCTGACTTTC.

The V gene is TRBV5-1, the J gene TRBJ2-3; D is uncertain. V was clipped by 4 bases and J by 6 bases, with 18 bases between them. Germline V gene lookup returns CDR1 SGHRS and CDR2 YFSETQ. The CDR3 covers 15 residues. CDR3 sequence reads: CASSPSWAARDTQYF. The CDR3 nucleotides are TGCGCCAGCAGCCCGTCGTGGGCTGCCCGTGATACGCAGTATTTT.

Notes on this clone: Within the sample, other DNA sequences also encode this same CDR3. This chain connects TRBV18 to TRBJ2-1, with 13 bases that match TRBD2. With 3 bases clipped from V and 5 bases from J, the junction kept 4 bases outside the gene matches. The CDR3 has 16 residues. The germline V gene encodes CDR1 KGHSH and CDR2 LQKENI. The CDR3 is CASSPGTSGANNEQFF. Here the CDR3 DNA reads TGTGCCAGCTCACCGGGGACTAGCGGGGCTAACAATGAGCAGTTCTTC.

The CDR3 DNA reads TGCAGTGGGGGGGCGGGGGTTGCGGCTTTCTTT. This sequence encodes CSGGAGVAAFF. V and J are TRBV20-1 and TRBJ1-1; weak D call: TRBD1 (6 bases). Looked up from germline, CDR1 is DFQATT and CDR2 is SNEGSKA (reference sequence). V was clipped by 7 bases and J by 11 bases, with 17 bases between them. CDR3 length: 11 residues.

This rearrangement joins TRBV18 to TRBJ1-4; D possibly corresponds to TRBD1 (5 bases). Germline loops: CDR1 KGHSH, CDR2 LQKENI. CDR3 length equals 12 residues. The germline V and J ends were trimmed by 2 bases and 8 bases, with 6 bases remaining between them. CDR3 nucleotides: TGTGCCAGCTCACCAGCAGGGGAAAAACTGTTTTTT. Translation: CASSPAGEKLFF.

The chain uses TRBV4-3 and TRBJ2-7; 10 bases are shared with TRBD1. Trimming removed 3 bases from V and 5 bases from J; junction bases left unmatched: 7. Germline-derived CDR1 and CDR2 are LGHNA and YSLEER. The CDR3 is made up of 15 amino acids. CDR3 DNA sequence: TGCGCCAGCAGCCATACAGACAGGGGGCTAAACGAGCAGTACTTC. Residues: CASSHTDRGLNEQYF.

The chain employs TRBV4-2 and TRBJ1-4, with D possibly TRBD1 on 6 matching bases. Trimming removed 1 base from V and 8 bases from J, with 14 bases in between. CDR1 and CDR2 from the germline V gene are LGHNA and YNFKEQ. The CDR3 has 15 residues. CDR3 residues: CASSQGVQGREKLFF. The CDR3 DNA sequence: TGTGCCAGCAGCCAAGGAGTGCAGGGGAGAGAAAAACTGTTTTTT.

This sequence joins TRBV19 and TRBJ1-5; 12 nucleotides agree with TRBD1. V trimming: 7 bases; J trimming: 6 bases; junction bases outside the gene matches: 7. The germline V gene has CDR1 LNHDA and CDR2 SQIVND (reference sequence). CDR3 size: 15 residues. The DNA of the CDR3 is TGTGCCAGTATTGCGGGACAGGGGGCCGGTCAGCCCCAGCATTTT. Encoded protein: CASIAGQGAGQPQHF.

About this clone itself: Other nucleotide sequences from this sample produce the same CDR3. The chain couples TRBV5-1 to TRBJ1-1, with 8 bases identical to TRBD1. The CDR3 has 14 amino acids. V dropped 3 bases and J dropped 1; count of bases not matched to a gene: 2. Germline V gene lookup returns CDR1 SGHRS and CDR2 YFSETQ. CDR3 in amino acids: CASSSGTGNTEAFF. CDR3 sequence (DNA): TGCGCCAGCAGCTCGGGGACAGGGAACACTGAAGCTTTCTTT.

This clone was observed once. This chain joins TRBV18 and TRBJ2-6; 8 nucleotides agree with TRBD1. The CDR3 is 15 residues long. Germline V gives CDR1 KGHSH, CDR2 LQKENI. The V and J ends lost 5 bases and 2 bases, in that order; junction bases with no gene match: 2. DNA for the CDR3: TGTGCCAGCTCAGCAGGGGGCGCTGGGGCCAACGTCCTGACTTTC. Amino acids: CASSAGGAGANVLTF.

This clone was detected many times. Other DNA sequences within the sample encode an identical CDR3. V is TRBV5-5 and J is TRBJ1-5; TRBD1 agrees at 7 bases. In germline, CDR1 is SGHKS, CDR2 YYEKEE (reference sequence). Losses at the gene ends were 2 bases for V and 0 bases for J; bases not matched to a gene: 2. The CDR3 sequence is 15 residues long. In DNA, the CDR3 is TGTGCCAGCAGCTTCGGACAGGTTAGCAATCAGCCCCAGCATTTT. Its translation is CASSFGQVSNQPQHF.

The chain carries TRBV7-8 and TRBJ2-2; D perhaps matches TRBD1 (6 bases). CDR3 size: 14 residues. V was clipped by 8 bases and J by 6 bases, with 16 bases between them. CDR1 is SGHVS, CDR2 FQNEAQ, per germline. The CDR3: CASFNRVRAGELFF. CDR3 in DNA: TGTGCCAGCTTTAACAGGGTCAGGGCCGGGGAGCTGTTTTTT.

DNA of the CDR3: TGCGCCAGCAGCCAAGTAGGCGGGGATGGCTACACCTTC. Translation gives CASSQVGGDGYTF. This chain joins TRBV4-3 and TRBJ1-2; D ambiguous. Germline CDR1 reads LGHNA; CDR2 reads YSLEER. The V end was cut by 1 base, the J end by 6 bases, with 9 bases between. This CDR3 has 13 amino acids.